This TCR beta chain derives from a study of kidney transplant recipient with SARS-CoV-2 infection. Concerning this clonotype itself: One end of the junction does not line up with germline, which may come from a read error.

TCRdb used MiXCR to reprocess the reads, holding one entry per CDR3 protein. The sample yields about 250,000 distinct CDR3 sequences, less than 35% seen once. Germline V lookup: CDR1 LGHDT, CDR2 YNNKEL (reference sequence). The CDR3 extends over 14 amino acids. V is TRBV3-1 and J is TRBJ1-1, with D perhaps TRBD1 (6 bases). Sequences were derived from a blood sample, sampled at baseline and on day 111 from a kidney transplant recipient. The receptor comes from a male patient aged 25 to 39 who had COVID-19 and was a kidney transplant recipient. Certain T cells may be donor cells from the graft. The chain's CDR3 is CASSQVTGYTEAFF. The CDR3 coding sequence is TGTGCCAGCAGCCAAGTGACAGGCTACACTGAAGCCTTCTTT.